The sequence of this T cell receptor beta chain was determined in a study of T cell responses to AZD1222 COVID-19 vaccine. Only in-frame clones appear in the TCRdb table, and some are missing; sequencing was by immunoSEQ multiplex PCR. The table records about 150,000 clones, 90% to 95% of them present only once. The CDR3 contains 14 residues. Trimming stripped 6 bases from V and 1 base from J, with 12 bases between. CDR1 and CDR2 from the germline V gene are SNHLY and FYNNEI. This TCR derives from an adult who received the AZD1222 COVID-19 vaccine. Sequenced here: peripheral blood, sampled 28 days after the second AZD1222 dose. V gene TRBV2 combines with J gene TRBJ1-1, with D possibly TRBD1 on 6 matching bases. The CDR3 loop reads CASRANRENTEAFF. In DNA form, the CDR3 reads TGTGCCAGCAGGGCAAACAGGGAGAACACTGAAGCTTTCTTT.